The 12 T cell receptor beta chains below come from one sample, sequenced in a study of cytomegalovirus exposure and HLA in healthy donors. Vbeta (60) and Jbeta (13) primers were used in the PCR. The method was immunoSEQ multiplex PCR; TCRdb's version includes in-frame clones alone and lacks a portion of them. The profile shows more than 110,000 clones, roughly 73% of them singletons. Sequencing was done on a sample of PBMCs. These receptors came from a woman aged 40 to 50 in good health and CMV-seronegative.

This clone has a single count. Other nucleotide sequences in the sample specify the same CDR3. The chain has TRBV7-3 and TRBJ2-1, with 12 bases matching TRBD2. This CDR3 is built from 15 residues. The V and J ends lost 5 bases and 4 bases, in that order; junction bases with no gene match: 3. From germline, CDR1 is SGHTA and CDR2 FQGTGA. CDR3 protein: CASSLGLAGYNEQFF. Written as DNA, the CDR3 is TGTGCCAGCAGCCTCGGACTAGCGGGGTACAATGAGCAGTTCTTC.

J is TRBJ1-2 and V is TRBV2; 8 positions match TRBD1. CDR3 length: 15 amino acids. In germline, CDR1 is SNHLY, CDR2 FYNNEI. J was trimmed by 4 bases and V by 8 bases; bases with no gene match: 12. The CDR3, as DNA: TGTGCCAGCCTCCCCAGGACAGGGAATACCTATGGCTACACCTTC. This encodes CASLPRTGNTYGYTF.

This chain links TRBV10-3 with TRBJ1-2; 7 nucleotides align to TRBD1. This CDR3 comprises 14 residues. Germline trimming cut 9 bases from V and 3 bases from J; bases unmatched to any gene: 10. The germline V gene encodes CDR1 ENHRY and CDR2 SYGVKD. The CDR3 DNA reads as TGTGCCATTACAGACAGGGCTCGGGACTATGGCTACACCTTC. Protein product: CAITDRARDYGYTF.

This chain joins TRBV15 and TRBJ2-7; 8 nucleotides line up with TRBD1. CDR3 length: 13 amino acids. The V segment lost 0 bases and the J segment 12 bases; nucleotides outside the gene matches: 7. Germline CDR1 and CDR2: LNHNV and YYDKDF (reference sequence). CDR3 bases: TGTGCCACCAGCAGAGATGTCGGGACAGGAGGGTACTTC. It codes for CATSRDVGTGGYF.

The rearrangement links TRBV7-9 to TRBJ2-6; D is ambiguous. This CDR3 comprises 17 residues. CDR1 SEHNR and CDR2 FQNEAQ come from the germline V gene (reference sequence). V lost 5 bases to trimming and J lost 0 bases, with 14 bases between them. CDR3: CASSPQTLVSGANVLTF. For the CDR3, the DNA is TGTGCCAGCAGCCCACAGACACTCGTCTCTGGGGCCAACGTCCTGACTTTC.

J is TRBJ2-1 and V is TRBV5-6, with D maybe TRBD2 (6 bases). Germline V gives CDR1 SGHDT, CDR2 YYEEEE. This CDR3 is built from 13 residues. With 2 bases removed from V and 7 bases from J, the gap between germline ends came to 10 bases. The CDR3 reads CASSFGTVNEQFF. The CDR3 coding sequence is TGTGCCAGCAGCTTCGGGACTGTTAATGAGCAGTTCTTC.

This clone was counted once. The CDR3 spells CASSLGGQGTGELFF. CDR3 bases: TGTGCCAGCAGCTTGGGCGGACAGGGAACCGGGGAGCTGTTTTTT. This chain connects TRBV5-4 to TRBJ2-2, with 8 positions matching TRBD1. The V and J ends lost 0 bases and 5 bases, in that order; junction bases with no gene match: 3. The V gene's germline CDR1 is SGHNT and CDR2 YYREEE (reference sequence). The CDR3 covers 15 residues. Full variable domain (missing parts from reference TRBV5-4 and TRBJ2-2): ETGVTQSPTHLIKTRGQQVTLRCSSQSGHNTVSWYQQALGQGPQFIFQYYREEENGRGNFPPRFSGLQFPNYSSELNVNALELDDSALYLCASSLGGQGTGELFFGEGSRLTVL.

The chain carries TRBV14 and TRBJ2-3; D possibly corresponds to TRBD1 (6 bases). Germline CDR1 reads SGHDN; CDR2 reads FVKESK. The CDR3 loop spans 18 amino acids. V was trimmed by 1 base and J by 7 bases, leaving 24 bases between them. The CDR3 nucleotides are TGTGCCAGCAGCCAAGCCCTTGGGGCAGGGGATGTTCCCTATACGCAGTATTTT. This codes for CASSQALGAGDVPYTQYF.

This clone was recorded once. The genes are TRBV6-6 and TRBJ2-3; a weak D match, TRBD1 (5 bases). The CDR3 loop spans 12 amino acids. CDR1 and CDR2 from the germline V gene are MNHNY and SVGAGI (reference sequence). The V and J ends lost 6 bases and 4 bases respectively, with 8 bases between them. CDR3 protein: CASREGADTQYF. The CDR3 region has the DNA TGTGCCAGCAGGGAAGGGGCAGATACGCAGTATTTT.

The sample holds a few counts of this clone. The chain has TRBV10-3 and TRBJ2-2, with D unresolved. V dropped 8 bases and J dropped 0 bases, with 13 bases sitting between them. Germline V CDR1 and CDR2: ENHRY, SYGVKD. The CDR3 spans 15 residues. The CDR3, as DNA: TGTGCCATCGGGCCGGCTGTCGCGAACACCGGGGAGCTGTTTTTT. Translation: CAIGPAVANTGELFF.

The CDR3 DNA is TGTGCCAGCAGCTTAGCTGGTAGCGAGACCCAGTACTTC. Protein: CASSLAGSETQYF. The genes are TRBV7-2 and TRBJ2-5; D unresolved. Trimming removed 0 bases from V and 5 bases from J, with 7 bases in between. The CDR3 contains 13 residues. Germline V gene data show CDR1 as SGHTA and CDR2 as FQGNSA.

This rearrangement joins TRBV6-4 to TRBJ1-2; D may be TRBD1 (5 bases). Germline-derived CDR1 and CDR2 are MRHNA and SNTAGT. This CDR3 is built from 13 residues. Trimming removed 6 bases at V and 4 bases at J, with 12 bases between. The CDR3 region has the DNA TGTGCCAGCAGCGACGACAGACTCTATGGCTACACCTTC. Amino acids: CASSDDRLYGYTF.